This T cell receptor beta chain was sequenced in a study of lymphopenia after photon versus proton radiotherapy. The V gene's germline CDR1 is WNHNN and CDR2 SYGVQD (reference sequence). This CDR3 contains 13 residues. V lost 0 bases, J lost 7 bases, and 7 bases lay in between. Notes on the study in general: Photon-treated patients lost naive T cells and TCR diversity; proton-treated stayed stable. Authors raise, but do not show, better survival with proton therapy.

Clones were sequenced by immunoSEQ multiplex PCR, and TCRdb holds only the in-frame ones, with some missing. This sample yields approximately 30,000 clones, of which around 83% are seen a single time; more than 3% belongs to the top ten. About this clone itself: Its antigen is not known.

J is TRBJ2-1 and V is TRBV10-1; possible D gene TRBD2, 5 bases. The sequence came from a woman aged 45-65 years with pancreatic cancer. This sample comprised peripheral blood, obtained from a patient treated with photon-based radiotherapy. The CDR3 DNA reads TGCGCCAGCAGTGAGTCCGGGGTTAATGAGCAGTTCTTC. It encodes CASSESGVNEQFF.